These 25 T cell receptor beta chains came from one sample sequenced in a study of early T cells in non-severe SARS-CoV-2 infection. TCRdb reanalysed the 5' RACE reads using MiXCR and keeps one entry per CDR3 protein. The sample shows tens of thousands of distinct CDR3 sequences, approximately 5.3% of them seen only once. The material sequenced was whole blood. Source of these receptors: an adult who was a healthcare worker with PCR-confirmed SARS-CoV-2 infection or an uninfected control (not recorded which).

This clonotype was found many times. V usage is TRBV24-1 and J usage is TRBJ2-3; no firm D call. Trimming removed 1 base at V and 0 bases at J, with 7 bases between. The CDR3 runs 15 residues. Germline CDR1 is KGHDR and CDR2 is SFDVKD. CDR3 sequence reads: CATSDLEHSTDTQYF. CDR3 nucleotides: TGTGCCACCAGTGATTTAGAGCATAGCACAGATACGCAGTATTTT.

This clonotype has a count of ten or more. The V call is TRBV24-1, the J call TRBJ2-7; D may correspond to TRBD1 or TRBD2 (5 bases each). Per germline, CDR1 KGHDR and CDR2 SFDVKD. The length of the CDR3 is 12 residues. The V end was cut by 6 bases, the J end by 6 bases, with 11 bases between. The CDR3 DNA is TGTGCCACCAGTTTTCGGGACGGCGAGCAGTACTTC. Residues: CATSFRDGEQYF.

This clonotype was counted ten times or more. This chain connects TRBV29-1 to TRBJ1-4; no reliable D call. Germline CDR1 reads SQVTM; CDR2 reads ANQGSEA. The CDR3 has 14 residues. V lost 1 base and J 7 bases, leaving 13 bases between the germline ends. This CDR3 reads CSVEVAGSREKLFF. In DNA form, the CDR3 reads TGCAGCGTTGAAGTAGCAGGTTCTCGTGAAAAACTGTTTTTT.

The chain carries TRBV6-9 and TRBJ2-7; the match to TRBD2 covers 12 bases. The length of the CDR3 is 16 residues. Germline V gene sequence: CDR1 MNHGY, CDR2 SVAAGI. Trimming cost V 5 bases and J 2 bases; bases outside gene matches: 7. The CDR3, as DNA: TGTGCCAGCAGTATAGGACTAGCGGGACGGGCCTACGAGCAGTACTTC. Its protein product is CASSIGLAGRAYEQYF.

This clonotype is judged medium-sized. The V gene is TRBV25-1, the J gene TRBJ2-4, with D uncertain. This CDR3 is built from 14 residues. Trimming left V 8 bases short and J 2 bases short, with 13 bases between. Germline V gene lookup returns CDR1 MGHDK and CDR2 SYGVNS. The CDR3 DNA reads as TGTGCCAGCCAACTGAGTGGTTCCAAAAACATTCAGTACTTC. It codes for CASQLSGSKNIQYF.

Ten or more counts support this clonotype. The J gene is TRBJ1-1, the V gene TRBV29-1, with D perhaps matching TRBD1 (6 bases). Germline V gene lookup returns CDR1 SQVTM and CDR2 ANQGSEA. V shed 6 bases and J shed 5 bases, with 13 bases lying between them. The CDR3 sequence is 12 residues long. The CDR3 nucleotides are TGCAGCGTCTACAGGGTAGGGACTGAAGCTTTCTTT. Amino acids: CSVYRVGTEAFF. Full variable domain (remainder filled in from reference TRBV29-1 and TRBJ1-1): SAVISQKPSRDICQRGTSLTIQCQVDSQVTMMFWYRQQPGQSLTLIATANQGSEATYESGFVIDKFPISRPNLTFSTLTVSNMSPEDSSIYLCSVYRVGTEAFFGQGTRLTVV.

This clonotype was observed at least ten times. This sequence joins TRBV5-6 and TRBJ2-3; D unclear. The V end lost 4 bases, the J end lost 2 bases, and 11 bases lay between the germline ends. CDR1 and CDR2 from the germline V gene are SGHDT and YYEEEE. The CDR3 has 14 residues. For the CDR3, the DNA is TGTGCCAGCAGCGTGAGTACCCTCACAGATACGCAGTATTTT. Translating it yields CASSVSTLTDTQYF.

This clonotype came up many times. The CDR3 sequence is CASSVEPGRPSTDTQYF. CDR3 nucleotides: TGTGCCAGCAGCGTAGAGCCCGGCAGGCCTAGCACAGATACGCAGTATTTT. The chain is built from TRBV9 and TRBJ2-3; D ambiguous. The V end was cut by 0 bases, the J end by 0 bases, with 14 bases between. Germline V gene data show CDR1 as SGDLS and CDR2 as YYNGEE. The CDR3 covers 17 residues.

At least ten counts were recorded for this clonotype. V and J are TRBV11-2 and TRBJ1-6, with 7 bases lining up with TRBD1. CDR1 and CDR2 (germline): SGHAT, FQNNGV. J was trimmed by 7 bases and V by 3 bases; bases with no gene match: 3. There are 14 residues in the CDR3. The CDR3 is CASSFRDRNSPLHF. CDR3 sequence (DNA): TGTGCCAGCAGCTTTAGGGACAGAAATTCACCCCTCCACTTT.

Many counts were recorded for this clonotype. This rearrangement joins TRBV12-3 or TRBV12-4 to TRBJ2-7, with TRBD2 identical over 12 bases. The CDR3 length is 16 residues. With 3 bases clipped from V and 5 bases from J, the junction kept 8 bases outside the gene matches. In DNA, the CDR3 is TGTGCCAGCAGTTTTGCCCGGACTAGCGGGATCCACGAGCAGTACTTC. As protein: CASSFARTSGIHEQYF.

This clonotype appeared many times. The rearrangement joins TRBV4-3 to TRBJ1-2; D gene uncertain. CDR1 is LGHNA, CDR2 YSLEER, per germline. This CDR3 comprises 13 residues. V was trimmed by 0 bases and J by 2 bases, leaving 4 bases between them. The CDR3 region has the DNA TGCGCCAGCAGCCAAGAGTCAAACTATGGCTACACCTTC. Encoded protein: CASSQESNYGYTF.

This clonotype was picked up many times. The chain joins TRBV6-1 to TRBJ2-2; 9 bases are a match to TRBD1. The CDR3 length is 14 residues. Germline values: CDR1 MNHNS, CDR2 SASEGT. V dropped 10 bases and J dropped 2; count of bases not matched to a gene: 5. The CDR3 coding sequence is TGTGCCACCTCGACAGGGGGTAACACCGGGGAGCTGTTTTTT. Protein product: CATSTGGNTGELFF.

Of note for this clonotype: Germline is not matched at one junction end, which may reflect a read error. The genes are TRBV19 and TRBJ2-5, with 10 bases lining up with TRBD2. The CDR3 length is 15 residues. CDR1 is LNHDA, CDR2 SQIVND, per germline (reference sequence). The CDR3: CASSIGGGTSARQNF. The CDR3, as DNA: TGTGCCAGTAGTATAGGAGGGGGGACTAGCGCGCGCCAGAACTTC.

The V and J genes are TRBV27 and TRBJ2-1, with 9 positions matching TRBD1. The CDR3 extends over 16 amino acids. CDR1 is MNHEY, CDR2 SMNVEV, per germline (reference sequence). V was pared by 5 bases and J by 5 bases, with 10 bases of the junction left unmatched. CDR3 DNA: TGTGCCAGCAGTGCCGGGGGACAGGGAGGACACAATGAGCAGTTCTTC. It specifies CASSAGGQGGHNEQFF.

Ten or more counts support this clonotype. The V gene is TRBV27, the J gene TRBJ1-1; no firm D call. The ends were cut back, 6 bases at V and 0 bases at J, with 8 bases in the middle. The CDR3 has 13 residues. Looked up from germline, CDR1 is MNHEY and CDR2 is SMNVEV (reference sequence). This CDR3 is CASSRTLNTEAFF. CDR3 bases: TGTGCCAGCAGCCGAACACTGAACACTGAAGCTTTCTTT.

In its sample, this clonotype was seen many times. V gene TRBV18 combines with J gene TRBJ1-2, with a weak D call TRBD1 (5 bases). V was cut by 5 bases and J by 1 base, with 17 bases left in between. This CDR3 has 16 residues. CDR1 is KGHSH, CDR2 LQKENI, per germline. The chain's CDR3 is CASSGLVGADNYGYTF. DNA of the CDR3: TGTGCCAGCTCAGGCCTCGTTGGGGCGGATAACTATGGCTACACCTTC.

This clonotype showed up just a few times. The V and J genes are TRBV9 and TRBJ1-6; 8 nucleotides match TRBD1. The CDR3 covers 14 residues. V dropped 3 bases and J dropped 7; count of bases not matched to a gene: 3. CDR1 is SGDLS and CDR2 is YYNGEE in the germline V gene. The CDR3 nucleotides read TGTGCCAGCAGCGCGGGACAGGAAAATTCACCCCTCCACTTT. It is translated as CASSAGQENSPLHF.

This clonotype was recorded at least ten times. The chain uses TRBV24-1 and TRBJ2-2; 8 bases match TRBD2. The germline gives CDR1 KGHDR, CDR2 SFDVKD. The junction had 7 bases not matched to a gene; V was cut back by 1 base and J by 7 bases. The CDR3 runs to 16 residues. CDR3 in DNA: TGTGCCACCAGTGATTTCGGACTAGCAGGGTTCGGGGAGCTGTTTTTT. Translating gives CATSDFGLAGFGELFF.

This clonotype occurred many times. The CDR3 DNA reads as TGTGCCAGCTCACCAAGTAGCGCGGATACGCAGTATTTT. Amino acid sequence: CASSPSSADTQYF. The J gene is TRBJ2-3, the V gene TRBV18, with TRBD2 as a possible D gene (5 bases). The germline V and J ends were trimmed by 2 bases and 6 bases, with 9 bases remaining between them. CDR3 size: 13 residues. Germline CDR1 KGHSH, CDR2 LQKENI.

In its sample, this clonotype was seen many times. The chain is built from TRBV29-1 and TRBJ2-5, with 9 positions matching TRBD1. Losses at the gene ends were 7 bases for V and 5 bases for J; bases not matched to a gene: 11. The CDR3 runs to 14 residues. The V gene's germline CDR1 is SQVTM and CDR2 ANQGSEA. The CDR3 region is CSATQGAASETQYF. The CDR3 DNA is TGCAGCGCCACACAGGGGGCGGCGTCTGAGACCCAGTACTTC.

In this sample, this clonotype turned up many times. The rearrangement uses TRBV20-1 and TRBJ2-1; 10 bases agree with TRBD2. The germline V gene has CDR1 DFQATT and CDR2 SNEGSKA (reference sequence). V lost 6 bases and J lost 5; bases outside the gene matches: 10. The CDR3 is 15 amino acids. The CDR3 bases are TGCAGTGCCCGGACCACTAGCGGGGTTAACAATGAGCAGTTCTTC. This codes for CSARTTSGVNNEQFF.

This chain uses TRBV3-1 with TRBJ1-5; D is unclear. The V end was cut by 3 bases, the J end by 5 bases, with 11 bases between. CDR1 LGHDT and CDR2 YNNKEL come from the germline V gene (reference sequence). The CDR3 covers 14 residues. In DNA, the CDR3 is TGTGCCAGCAGCCATGAGTGGGGAGATCAGCCCCAGCATTTT. Translated: CASSHEWGDQPQHF.

This clonotype occurred many times. The DNA of the CDR3 is TGCAGCGTTTTCGGACTAGCGGGGAACACCGGGGAGCTGTTTTTT. Amino acid sequence: CSVFGLAGNTGELFF. V and J are TRBV29-1 and TRBJ2-2; 11 positions agree with TRBD2. Unmatched junction bases numbered 3, after V lost 5 bases and J lost 1 base. Looked up from germline, CDR1 is SQVTM and CDR2 is ANQGSEA. The CDR3 extends over 15 amino acids.

This clonotype appeared many times. The rearrangement joins TRBV27 to TRBJ1-6, with TRBD1 matching over 11 bases. CDR1 is MNHEY, CDR2 SMNVEV, per germline (reference sequence). V lost 2 bases, J lost 5 bases, and 5 bases stayed unmatched. This CDR3 is built from 17 residues. The CDR3 here is CASSLIGQGANNSPLHF. CDR3 DNA: TGTGCCAGCAGTTTAATTGGACAGGGGGCCAATAATTCACCCCTCCACTTT.

The chain combines TRBV18 with TRBJ2-7, with 7 bases that match TRBD1. This CDR3 has 13 amino acids. The trim removed 6 bases at V and 5 bases at J, leaving 7 bases unmatched. Germline CDR1 KGHSH, CDR2 LQKENI. CDR3 DNA sequence: TGTGCCAGCTCTTCTACAGGGGTGGACGAGCAGTACTTC. Protein sequence: CASSSTGVDEQYF.